Presented here are 30 T cell receptor beta chains from one specimen sequenced in a study of post-analysis software for immune sequencing data. Findings of the study overall: About five TRBV segments (TRBV5-6, TRBV5-1 and TRBV20-1 among them) occurred more frequently in patients than in controls.

Their antigens remain unidentified. Prepared TCR beta cDNA libraries contained unique molecular identifiers. TCRdb re-derived calls from the PCR reads in MiXCR, one entry per CDR3 protein. The repertoire consists of some 690,000 distinct CDR3 sequences, with roughly three fifths occurring once and the leading ten covering 11%. Sequencing was done on a sample of blood. The receptor set was obtained from a girl aged 2-15 years with multiple sclerosis.

The V and J genes are TRBV29-1 and TRBJ2-3; 10 bases are a match to TRBD2. This CDR3 spans 15 amino acids. Germline V CDR1 and CDR2: SQVTM, ANQGSEA. V gave up 3 bases and J gave up 2 bases; unmatched junction bases: 5. This chain's CDR3 is CSVEGGLANTDTQYF. Here the CDR3 DNA reads TGCAGCGTTGAGGGGGGACTAGCGAACACAGATACGCAGTATTTT.

The chain uses TRBV12-3 or TRBV12-4 and TRBJ2-1; the D gene is possibly TRBD2 (6 bases). This CDR3 has 16 amino acids. V was trimmed by 6 bases and J by 10 bases, leaving 25 bases between them. The CDR3 sequence is CASSPRARGGVEEQFF. Written as DNA, the CDR3 is TGTGCCAGCAGCCCTAGGGCCCGGGGCGGGGTGGAGGAGCAGTTCTTC.

Only a few counts were recorded for this clonotype. The CDR3: CASSPTADSDYGYTF. The CDR3 coding sequence is TGTGCCAGCAGCCCAACCGCAGACAGCGACTATGGCTACACCTTC. The gene calls are TRBV5-4 and TRBJ1-2; D possibly corresponds to TRBD1 (5 bases). Germline V lookup: CDR1 SGHNT, CDR2 YYREEE (reference sequence). The ends were cut back, 4 bases at V and 3 bases at J, with 16 bases in the middle. This CDR3 comprises 15 residues.

CDR3 protein: CSDQRLAGSTSTDTQYF. As DNA, the CDR3 is TGCAGCGATCAACGGCTAGCGGGATCCACTAGCACAGATACGCAGTATTTT. The chain uses TRBV29-1 and TRBJ2-3; TRBD2 aligns across 9 bases. Trimming cost V 7 bases and J 0 bases; bases outside gene matches: 14. The germline V gene encodes CDR1 SQVTM and CDR2 ANQGSEA. The CDR3 consists of 17 residues.

V is TRBV20-1 and J is TRBJ2-7, with 9 bases lining up with TRBD1. Gene TRBJ2-4 matches the end of the DNA better, so the J call may be wrong. The CDR3 is 15 amino acids. Looked up from germline, CDR1 is DFQATT and CDR2 is SNEGSKA (reference sequence). CDR3 in amino acids: CSARDPGQGLSIQYF. The CDR3 region has the DNA TGCAGTGCTAGAGATCCGGGACAGGGTTTGTCCATTCAGTACTTC.

This sequence joins TRBV20-1 and TRBJ1-2; D unresolved. This CDR3 has 12 amino acids. The germline V gene has CDR1 DFQATT and CDR2 SNEGSKA (reference sequence). V was trimmed by 6 bases and J by 4 bases, leaving 12 bases between them. The DNA of the CDR3 is TGCAGTGCAGAGACGAGGAGCTATGGCTACACCTTC. Translated, it gives CSAETRSYGYTF.

The V call is TRBV12-3 or TRBV12-4, the J call TRBJ2-3, with D perhaps TRBD2 (5 bases). Trimming removed 6 bases from V and 6 bases from J, with 10 bases in between. This CDR3 comprises 12 residues. The CDR3 DNA reads as TGTGCCAGCAGGCGGACTGTGGATACGCAGTATTTT. It translates to CASRRTVDTQYF.

V usage is TRBV9 and J usage is TRBJ2-5, with 7 bases that match TRBD1. The DNA end lines up better with TRBJ2-7; the J call may be wrong. This CDR3 has 13 residues. The germline V gene has CDR1 SGDLS and CDR2 YYNGEE. The CDR3 bases are TGTGCCAGCAGCGTCCAGGGGGAATACGAGCAGTACTTC. This gives the protein CASSVQGEYEQYF.

This clonotype has more than one count but fewer than ten. CDR3 sequence reads: CSARSEGGTDTQYF. In nucleotides, the CDR3 is TGCAGTGCTAGGTCCGAGGGGGGCACAGATACGCAGTATTTT. This chain links TRBV20-1 with TRBJ2-3; tentatively, D is TRBD1 (6 bases). Trimming shortened V by 3 bases and J by 1 base, and 11 bases separated the two germline ends. The CDR3 loop spans 14 amino acids. Germline V gene data show CDR1 as DFQATT and CDR2 as SNEGSKA (reference sequence).

A few counts support this clonotype. This rearrangement joins TRBV18 to TRBJ2-6; TRBD1 matches at 9 bases. J lost 3 bases, V lost 6 bases, and 15 bases had no gene match. Germline V lookup: CDR1 KGHSH, CDR2 LQKENI. This CDR3 is 19 amino acids long. Here the CDR3 reads CASSATGGVTIGGANVLTF. The DNA for the CDR3 is TGTGCCAGCTCCGCGACAGGGGGAGTTACTATAGGTGGGGCCAACGTCCTGACTTTC.

This clonotype has more than one count but fewer than ten. The chain recombines TRBV12-3 or TRBV12-4 with TRBJ2-7; D tentatively fits TRBD1 or TRBD2 (6 bases each). The V end lost 5 bases, the J end lost 7 bases, and 18 bases lay between the germline ends. The CDR3 loop spans 14 amino acids. The CDR3 loop reads CASSNIPGAGEQYF. In nucleotides, the CDR3 is TGTGCCAGCAGTAATATCCCGGGGGCCGGGGAGCAGTACTTC.

The gene calls are TRBV5-1 and TRBJ2-7; D remains ambiguous. The DNA end favors TRBJ2-5, so the J call may be wrong. The CDR3 spans 15 residues. The germline CDR1 and CDR2 sequences are SGHRS and YFSETQ. The CDR3 DNA is TGCGCCAGCAGTTTTTATCTGGCGGCACAAGAGACCCAGTACTTC. This sequence encodes CASSFYLAAQETQYF.

Worth noting for this clonotype: One end of the junction does not line up with germline, which may come from a read error. The rearrangement links TRBV9 to TRBJ1-2; the D is unclear. The CDR3 has 16 amino acids. Germline V gives CDR1 SGDLS, CDR2 YYNGEE. The CDR3 region has the DNA TGTGTCAGCAGCGTAGGAGGAAGGGCGACAAACTATGGCTACACCTTC. Its translation: CVSSVGGRATNYGYTF.

The CDR3 reads CASTINGRFSGANVLTF. CDR3 nucleotide sequence: TGTGCCAGCACCATAAACGGACGGTTCTCTGGGGCCAACGTCCTGACTTTC. The V gene is TRBV6-1, the J gene TRBJ2-6; no clear D gene. There are 17 residues in the CDR3. The V end lost 7 bases, the J end lost 0 bases, and 16 bases lay between the germline ends. Germline CDR1 MNHNS, CDR2 SASEGT.

The rearrangement uses TRBV5-1 and TRBJ2-3; 12 bases match TRBD2. Germline V CDR1 and CDR2: SGHRS, YFSETQ. The V segment lost 2 bases and the J segment 0 bases; nucleotides outside the gene matches: 16. This CDR3 has 21 residues. Written as DNA, the CDR3 is TGCGCCAGCAGCTTCGGGCCTAGCGGGAGGGACAGCGCGTCTAGCACAGATACGCAGTATTTT. Its translation: CASSFGPSGRDSASSTDTQYF.

The CDR3 DNA follows: TGCAGCGCTGACAGGGAGGGCCCTACTGGCTACACCTTC. Translating gives CSADREGPTGYTF. This chain joins TRBV29-1 and TRBJ1-2; 7 bases are a match to TRBD1. Unmatched junction bases numbered 12, after V lost 7 bases and J lost 7 bases. Germline V gene sequence: CDR1 SQVTM, CDR2 ANQGSEA. This CDR3 is 13 amino acids long.

The chain couples TRBV7-9 to TRBJ2-7, with 8 bases aligning to TRBD1. The CDR3 runs to 14 residues. With 5 bases clipped from V and 4 bases from J, the junction kept 7 bases outside the gene matches. The germline V gene has CDR1 SEHNR and CDR2 FQNEAQ (reference sequence). CDR3 in amino acids: CASSRGTGDYEQYF. The CDR3 region has the DNA TGTGCCAGCAGCCGGGGGACAGGTGATTACGAGCAGTACTTC.

Only one count was recorded for this clonotype. CDR3 sequence (DNA): TGCAGTGCTTCCGGATTCGGACTAGCGGGGATTACAGATACGCAGTATTTT. Translation: CSASGFGLAGITDTQYF. V and J are TRBV20-1 and TRBJ2-3; 12 bases match TRBD2. The CDR3 contains 17 residues. With V trimmed by 5 bases and J by 3 bases, 12 bases remained unmatched. Germline CDR1 reads DFQATT; CDR2 reads SNEGSKA (reference sequence).

J is TRBJ2-7 and V is TRBV20-1, with D perhaps TRBD2 (5 bases). Trimming took off 3 bases at V and 2 bases at J, with 11 bases between the two ends. Germline V gives CDR1 DFQATT, CDR2 SNEGSKA (reference sequence). The CDR3 extends over 13 amino acids. DNA for the CDR3: TGCAGTGCTAGCAGCCCGGGGACCTACGAGCAGTACTTC. Amino acids: CSASSPGTYEQYF.

About this clonotype itself: This may arise from a read error, as a much more abundant clone is one base away. This chain uses TRBV5-6 with TRBJ1-1; 7 bases agree with TRBD1. The CDR3 runs to 13 residues. With 3 bases clipped from V and 3 bases from J, the junction kept 2 bases outside the gene matches. Germline-derived CDR1 and CDR2 are SGHDT and YYEEEE. DNA of the CDR3: TGTGCCAGCAGCTCGACAGGGTACACTGAAGCTTTCTTT. This sequence encodes CASSSTGYTEAFF. Full variable domain (remainder filled in from reference TRBV5-6 and TRBJ1-1): DAGVTQSPTHLIKTRGQQVTLRCSPKSGHDTVSWYQQALGQGPQFIFQYYEEEERQRGNFPDRFSGHQFPNYSSELNVNALLLGDSALYLCASSSTGYTEAFFGQGTRLTVV.

As concerns this clonotype: Sequence at one end of the junction differs from germline and may be a read error. This chain connects TRBV6-5 to TRBJ1-1; no firm D call. In germline, CDR1 is MNHEY, CDR2 SVGAGI. This CDR3 is built from 14 residues. CDR3: CASSYGPMNTEAFF. The CDR3 nucleotides read TGTGCCAGCAGTTACGGACCGATGAACACCGAAGCTTTCTTT.

The chain is built from TRBV29-1 and TRBJ2-1; 9 bases match TRBD2. Germline CDR1 SQVTM, CDR2 ANQGSEA. CDR3 length equals 14 residues. The junction had 10 bases not matched to a gene; V was cut back by 6 bases and J by 7 bases. CDR3 DNA sequence: TGCAGCGTCACGCAGACTAGCGGCGGAAATGAGCAGTTCTTC. Amino acids: CSVTQTSGGNEQFF.

The V gene is TRBV3-1, the J gene TRBJ2-3; possibly TRBD2 for D (5 bases). V lost 3 bases and J lost 7, with 11 bases in between. In germline, CDR1 is LGHDT, CDR2 YNNKEL (reference sequence). This CDR3 comprises 13 residues. The CDR3 loop reads CASSQLSGNTQYF. CDR3 DNA sequence: TGTGCCAGCAGCCAGCTCTCGGGGAATACGCAGTATTTT.

This chain links TRBV2 with TRBJ2-7; D is perhaps TRBD2 (6 bases). The CDR3 has 15 residues. CDR1 and CDR2 from the germline V gene are SNHLY and FYNNEI. V lost 0 bases and J lost 3, with 12 bases in between. The CDR3 DNA reads TGTGCCAGCAGTGAAGCCTCTAGCGAGTTCTACGAGCAGTACTTC. Translation: CASSEASSEFYEQYF.

The chain uses TRBV6-2 or TRBV6-3 and TRBJ1-2, with D unresolved. Germline CDR1 is MNHEY and CDR2 is SVGEGT. V was clipped by 0 bases and J by 3 bases, with 2 bases between them. The CDR3 is 12 amino acids. As DNA, the CDR3 is TGTGCCAGCAGTTACTCCGACTATGGCTACACCTTC. Protein sequence: CASSYSDYGYTF.

The V call is TRBV4-2, the J call TRBJ1-5; 11 bases are a match to TRBD1. CDR1 is LGHNA, CDR2 YNFKEQ, per germline. The CDR3 totals 17 residues. V lost 0 bases and J lost 5; bases outside the gene matches: 6. The CDR3: CASSQDTGTGGDQPQHF. DNA of the CDR3: TGTGCCAGCAGCCAAGACACAGGGACAGGGGGGGATCAGCCCCAGCATTTT.

The genes are TRBV27 and TRBJ2-3, with D perhaps matching TRBD1 (5 bases). Germline V gene sequence: CDR1 MNHEY, CDR2 SMNVEV (reference sequence). V lost 8 bases, J lost 4 bases, and 10 bases lay in between. This CDR3 region has 12 residues. Written as DNA, the CDR3 is TGTGCCAGCGATGTGGGGCCAGATACGCAGTATTTT. This encodes CASDVGPDTQYF.

This rearrangement joins TRBV12-3 or TRBV12-4 to TRBJ2-5; D unresolved. CDR3 length: 14 residues. The V and J ends lost 6 bases and 5 bases respectively, with 16 bases between them. The DNA for the CDR3 is TGTGCCAGCAGCCCAAGCGAGCCCCAGGAGACCCAGTACTTC. Its protein product is CASSPSEPQETQYF.

The V gene is TRBV20-1, the J gene TRBJ1-2; 11 nucleotides align to TRBD1. The germline V gene encodes CDR1 DFQATT and CDR2 SNEGSKA (reference sequence). The CDR3 is made up of 14 amino acids. V lost 6 bases and J lost 3; bases outside the gene matches: 6. In DNA form, the CDR3 reads TGCAGTGCCATTCCGGGACAGGGGGACTATGGCTACACCTTC. Translating gives CSAIPGQGDYGYTF.

The CDR3 DNA follows: TGTGCCAGCAGCCCGGACAGGGGGTCGAACGAGCAGTACTTC. Protein: CASSPDRGSNEQYF. This rearrangement joins TRBV7-9 to TRBJ2-7, with 10 bases fitting TRBD1. V shed 5 bases and J 5 bases; nucleotides not matched to a gene: 6. The CDR3 has 14 residues. Looked up from germline, CDR1 is SEHNR and CDR2 is FQNEAQ (reference sequence).